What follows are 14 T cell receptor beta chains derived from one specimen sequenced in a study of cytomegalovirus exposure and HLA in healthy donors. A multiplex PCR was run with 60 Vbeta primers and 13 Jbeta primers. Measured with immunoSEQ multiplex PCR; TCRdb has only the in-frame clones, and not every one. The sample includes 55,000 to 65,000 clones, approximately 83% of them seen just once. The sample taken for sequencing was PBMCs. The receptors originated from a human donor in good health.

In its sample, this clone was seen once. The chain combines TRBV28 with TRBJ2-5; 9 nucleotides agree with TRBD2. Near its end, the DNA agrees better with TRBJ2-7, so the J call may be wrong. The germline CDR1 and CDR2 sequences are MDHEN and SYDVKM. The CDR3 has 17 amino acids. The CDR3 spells CASSTRAGGLSSYEQYF. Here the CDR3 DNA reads TGTGCCAGCAGTACACGGGCGGGAGGGTTAAGCTCCTACGAGCAGTACTTC.

The CDR3 sequence: CASSTPYQAGYTF. Written as DNA, the CDR3 is TGTGCCAGTAGTACCCCGTACCAGGCCGGCTACACCTTC. The chain employs TRBV19 and TRBJ1-2; D gene ambiguous. The CDR3 runs to 13 residues. Germline CDR1 LNHDA, CDR2 SQIVND (reference sequence). Trimming shortened V by 4 bases and J by 8 bases, and 14 bases separated the two germline ends. Drawing the rest from reference TRBV19 and TRBJ1-2, the complete variable domain is DGGITQSPKYLFRKEGQNVTLSCEQNLNHDAMYWYRQDPGQGLRLIYYSQIVNDFQKGDIAEGYSVSREKKESFPLTVTSAQKNPTAFYLCASSTPYQAGYTFGSGTRLTVV.

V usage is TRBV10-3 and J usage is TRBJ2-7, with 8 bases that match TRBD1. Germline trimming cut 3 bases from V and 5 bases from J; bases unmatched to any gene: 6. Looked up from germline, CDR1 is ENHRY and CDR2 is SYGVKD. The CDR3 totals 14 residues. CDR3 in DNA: TGTGCCATCAGTGATCCGGACAGGGACGACGAGCAGTACTTC. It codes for CAISDPDRDDEQYF.

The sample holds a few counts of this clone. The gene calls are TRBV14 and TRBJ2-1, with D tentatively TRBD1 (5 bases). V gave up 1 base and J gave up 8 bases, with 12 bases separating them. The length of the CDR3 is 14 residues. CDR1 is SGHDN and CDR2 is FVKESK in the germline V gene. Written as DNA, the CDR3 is TGTGCCAGCAGCCAAGTCAGGGTTCGTGATGAGCAGTTCTTC. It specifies CASSQVRVRDEQFF.

The CDR3 protein is CASRIGLAGDHKQFF. For the CDR3, the DNA is TGTGCCAGCAGGATTGGCCTAGCGGGCGACCACAAGCAGTTCTTC. The chain uses TRBV2 and TRBJ2-1; 8 nucleotides match TRBD2. Trimming took 6 bases from V and 11 from J; bases not matched to a gene: 15. Looked up from germline, CDR1 is SNHLY and CDR2 is FYNNEI. This CDR3 is built from 15 residues.

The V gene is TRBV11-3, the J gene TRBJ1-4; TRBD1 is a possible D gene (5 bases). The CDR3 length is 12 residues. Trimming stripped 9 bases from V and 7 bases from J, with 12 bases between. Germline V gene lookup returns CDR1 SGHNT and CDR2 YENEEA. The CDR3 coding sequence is TGTGCCAGGGGGGGGTGCTCTGAAAAACTGTTTTTT. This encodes CARGGCSEKLFF.

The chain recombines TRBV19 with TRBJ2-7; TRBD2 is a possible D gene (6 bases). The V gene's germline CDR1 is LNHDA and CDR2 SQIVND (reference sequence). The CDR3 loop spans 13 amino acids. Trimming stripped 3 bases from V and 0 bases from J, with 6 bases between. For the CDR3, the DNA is TGTGCCAGTAGTATGGACTACTCCTACGAGCAGTACTTC. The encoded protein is CASSMDYSYEQYF.

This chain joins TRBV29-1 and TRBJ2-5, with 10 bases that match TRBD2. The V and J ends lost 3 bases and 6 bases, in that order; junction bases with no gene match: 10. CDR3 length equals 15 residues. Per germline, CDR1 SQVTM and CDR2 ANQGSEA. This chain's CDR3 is CSVEQRGGLGKTQYF. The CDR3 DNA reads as TGCAGCGTTGAGCAGCGGGGGGGATTGGGAAAGACCCAGTACTTC.

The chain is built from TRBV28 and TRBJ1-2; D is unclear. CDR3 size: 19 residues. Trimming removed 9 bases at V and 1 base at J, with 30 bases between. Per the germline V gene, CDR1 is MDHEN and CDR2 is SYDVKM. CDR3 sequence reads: CARGNENLTSLADNYGYTF. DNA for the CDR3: TGTGCCAGAGGAAACGAAAACCTTACCAGTTTGGCGGATAACTATGGCTACACCTTC.

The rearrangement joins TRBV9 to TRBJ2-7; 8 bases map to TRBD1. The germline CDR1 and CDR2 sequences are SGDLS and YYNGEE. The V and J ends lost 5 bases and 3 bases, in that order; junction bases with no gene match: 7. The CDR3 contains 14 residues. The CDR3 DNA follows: TGTGCCAGCAGTCAGGGGGCCCAGGACTACGAGCAGTACTTC. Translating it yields CASSQGAQDYEQYF.

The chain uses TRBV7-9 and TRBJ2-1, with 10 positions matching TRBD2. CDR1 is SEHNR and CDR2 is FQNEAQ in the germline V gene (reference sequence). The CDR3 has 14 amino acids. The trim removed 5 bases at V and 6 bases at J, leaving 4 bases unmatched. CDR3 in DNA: TGTGCCAGCAGCCGGACTAGCGGTTTCAATGAGCAGTTCTTC. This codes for CASSRTSGFNEQFF.

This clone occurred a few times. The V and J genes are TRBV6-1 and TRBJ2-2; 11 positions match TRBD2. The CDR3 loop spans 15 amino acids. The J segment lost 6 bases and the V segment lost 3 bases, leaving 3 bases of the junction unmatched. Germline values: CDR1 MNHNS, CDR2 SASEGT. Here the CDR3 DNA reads TGTGCCAGCAGTGAGGGACTAGCGGCGGCCGGGGAGCTGTTTTTT. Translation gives CASSEGLAAAGELFF.

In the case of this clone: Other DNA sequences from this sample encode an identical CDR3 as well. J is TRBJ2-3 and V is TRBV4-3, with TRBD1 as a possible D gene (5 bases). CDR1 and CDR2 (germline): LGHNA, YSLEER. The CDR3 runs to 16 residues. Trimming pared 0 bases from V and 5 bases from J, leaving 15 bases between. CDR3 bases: TGCGCCAGCAGCCAAGATCCCCAAGGGCAGGGAGATACGCAGTATTTT. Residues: CASSQDPQGQGDTQYF.

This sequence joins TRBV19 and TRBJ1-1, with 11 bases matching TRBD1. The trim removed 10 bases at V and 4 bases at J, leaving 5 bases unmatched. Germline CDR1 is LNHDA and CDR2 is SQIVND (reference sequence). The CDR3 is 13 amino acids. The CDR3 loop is CAISGTGGTEAFF. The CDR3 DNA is TGTGCCATCTCCGGGACAGGGGGCACTGAAGCTTTCTTT.